This TCR beta chain comes out of a study of T cell responses to AZD1222 COVID-19 vaccine. Study results and caveats: Donors were chiefly white British, with a greater number of females, and clonal diversity was perhaps underestimated.

On this clone: Its antigen is undetermined.

Sequencing was performed with immunoSEQ multiplex PCR; in TCRdb, only in-frame clones are kept and a portion is missing. Found here are approximately 180,000 clones, about 90% of them singletons; the top ten hold around 5.8%. J was trimmed by 8 bases and V by 0 bases; bases with no gene match: 12. The length of the CDR3 is 19 residues. The germline V gene encodes CDR1 SGHRS and CDR2 YFSETQ. J is TRBJ2-1 and V is TRBV5-1; 15 bases map to TRBD2. This specimen consisted of peripheral blood, obtained on day 0 of AZD1222 vaccination. The receptor comes from an adult in good health. The CDR3 loop reads CASSLGRPGLAGGNHEQFF. The CDR3 region has the DNA TGCGCCAGCAGCTTGGGTAGGCCGGGACTAGCGGGGGGCAACCATGAGCAGTTCTTC.